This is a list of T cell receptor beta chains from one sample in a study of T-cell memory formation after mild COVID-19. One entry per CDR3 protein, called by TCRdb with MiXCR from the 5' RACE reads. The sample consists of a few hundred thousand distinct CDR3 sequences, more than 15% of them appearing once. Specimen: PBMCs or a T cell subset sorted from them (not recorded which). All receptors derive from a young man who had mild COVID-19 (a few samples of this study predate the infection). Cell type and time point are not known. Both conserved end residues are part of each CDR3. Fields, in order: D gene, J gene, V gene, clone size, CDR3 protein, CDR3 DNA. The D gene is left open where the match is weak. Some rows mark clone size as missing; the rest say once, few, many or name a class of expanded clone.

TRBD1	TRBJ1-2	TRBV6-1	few	CASSERGQGAGYTF	TGTGCCAGCAGTGAGCGTGGACAGGGGGCTGGCTACACCTTC
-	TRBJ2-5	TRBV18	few	CASSPTGAETQYF	TGTGCCAGCTCACCGACTGGAGCGGAGACCCAGTACTTC
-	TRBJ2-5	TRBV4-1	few	CASSQAPSPGETQYF	TGCGCCAGCAGCCAAGCCCCCAGCCCGGGAGAGACCCAGTACTTC
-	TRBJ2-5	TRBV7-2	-	CASSRDWQGETQYF	TGTGCCAGCAGCCGTGACTGGCAGGGGGAGACCCAGTACTTC
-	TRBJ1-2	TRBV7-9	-	CASSSSGSYGYTF	TGTGCCAGCAGCTCTTCGGGTAGCTATGGCTACACCTTC
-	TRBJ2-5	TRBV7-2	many	CASSVGTQKTQYF	TGTGCCAGCAGCGTCGGGACTCAAAAGACCCAGTACTTC
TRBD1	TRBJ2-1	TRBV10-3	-	CAISRAPGTVNEQFF	TGTGCCATCAGTCGAGCTCCCGGGACAGTCAATGAGCAGTTCTTC
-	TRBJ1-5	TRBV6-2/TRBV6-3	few	CASSYRARGQPQHF	TGTGCCAGCAGTTACAGGGCGCGGGGCCAGCCCCAGCATTTT
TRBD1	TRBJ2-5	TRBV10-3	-	CAIRSDRGETQYF	TGTGCCATCAGATCGGACAGGGGGGAAACCCAGTACTTC
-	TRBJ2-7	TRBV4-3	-	CASSQAPGPPYEQYF	TGCGCCAGCAGCCAAGCCCCAGGACCTCCCTACGAGCAGTACTTC
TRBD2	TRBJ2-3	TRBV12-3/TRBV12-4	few	CASSLYGGAADTQYF	TGTGCCAGCAGTTTATACGGGGGGGCAGCAGATACGCAGTATTTT
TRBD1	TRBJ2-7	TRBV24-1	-	CATSDRGQPLGQYF	TGTGCCACCAGTGATCGGGGACAGCCCCTTGGGCAGTACTTC
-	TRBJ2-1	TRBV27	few	CASSQRRSSYNEQFF	TGTGCCAGCAGTCAAAGGAGGAGCTCCTACAATGAGCAGTTCTTC
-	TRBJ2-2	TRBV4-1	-	CASSQAGRTGELFF	TGCGCCAGCAGCCAAGCGGGGAGGACCGGGGAGCTGTTTTTT
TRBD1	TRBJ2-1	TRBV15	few	CATSRTRDRTYNEQFF	TGTGCCACCAGCAGAACCCGGGACAGGACCTACAATGAGCAGTTCTTC
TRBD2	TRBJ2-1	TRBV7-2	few	CASSARTSGGSYNEQFF	TGTGCCAGCAGCGCAAGGACTAGCGGGGGGTCCTACAATGAGCAGTTCTTC
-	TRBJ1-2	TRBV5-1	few	CASSLGPDTNYGYTF	TGCGCCAGCAGCTTGGGCCCAGATACTAACTATGGCTACACCTTC
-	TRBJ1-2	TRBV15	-	CATSREGKWGYGYTF	TGTGCCACCAGCAGAGAAGGGAAGTGGGGCTATGGCTACACCTTC
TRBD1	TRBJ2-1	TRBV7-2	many	CASSSTGHEQFF	TGTGCCAGCAGCTCGACAGGGCATGAGCAGTTCTTC
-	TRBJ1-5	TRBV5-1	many	CASSLAGSNQPQHF	TGCGCCAGCAGCTTGGCCGGTAGCAATCAGCCCCAGCATTTT
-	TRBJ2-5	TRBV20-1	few	CSARAGAETQYF	TGCAGTGCTAGAGCCGGGGCTGAGACCCAGTACTTC
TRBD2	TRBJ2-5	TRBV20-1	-	CSATWKGLAAQETQYF	TGCAGTGCCACATGGAAGGGACTAGCGGCCCAAGAGACCCAGTACTTC
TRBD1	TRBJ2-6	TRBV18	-	CASSPRTGGVSGANVLTF	TGTGCCAGCTCACCTAGGACAGGGGGCGTCTCTGGGGCCAACGTCCTGACTTTC
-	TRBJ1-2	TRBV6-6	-	CATLGQGKRGYTF	TGTGCCACCCTTGGGCAGGGGAAACGTGGCTACACCTTC
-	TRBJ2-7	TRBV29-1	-	CSVVGRPYEQYF	TGCAGCGTTGTCGGCAGGCCCTACGAGCAGTACTTC
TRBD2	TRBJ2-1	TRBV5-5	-	CASSLGLAGGQNEQFF	TGTGCCAGCAGCTTGGGCTTAGCGGGGGGGCAGAATGAGCAGTTCTTC
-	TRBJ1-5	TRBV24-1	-	CATSDSWDSNQPQHF	TGTGCCACCAGTGATTCCTGGGATAGCAATCAGCCCCAGCATTTT
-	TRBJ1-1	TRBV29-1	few	CSVFSTEAFF	TGCAGCGTGTTCTCCACTGAAGCTTTCTTT
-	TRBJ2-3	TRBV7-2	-	CASILRGGSTDTQYF	TGTGCCAGCATCCTTAGGGGGGGGAGCACAGATACGCAGTATTTT
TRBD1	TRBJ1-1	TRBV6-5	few	CASSQRTGRAEAFF	TGTGCCAGCAGTCAACGGACAGGGAGGGCTGAAGCTTTCTTT
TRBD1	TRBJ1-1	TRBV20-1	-	CSANTGGQRAFF	TGCAGTGCAAATACAGGGGGCCAGAGGGCTTTCTTT
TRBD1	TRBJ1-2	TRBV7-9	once	CASSLGTGWYGYTF	TGTGCCAGCAGCCTCGGGACAGGCTGGTATGGCTACACCTTC
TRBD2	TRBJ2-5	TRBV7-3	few	CASSLGVSAGGRQETQYF	TGTGCCAGCAGCTTAGGGGTTTCAGCGGGGGGACGGCAAGAGACCCAGTACTTC
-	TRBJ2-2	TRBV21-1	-	CASSTWFHGELFF	TGTGCCAGCAGCACCTGGTTCCACGGGGAGCTGTTTTTT
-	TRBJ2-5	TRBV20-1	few	CSARGDKVETQYF	TGCAGTGCTAGAGGGGACAAAGTAGAGACCCAGTACTTC
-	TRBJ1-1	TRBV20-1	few	CSARRGEAFF	TGCAGTGCTAGACGGGGTGAAGCTTTCTTT
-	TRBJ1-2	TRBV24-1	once	CATSEGTQYYGYTF	TGTGCCACCAGTGAGGGGACGCAATACTATGGCTACACCTTC
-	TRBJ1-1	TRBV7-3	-	CASSLVPSAEAFF	TGTGCCAGCAGCTTAGTCCCCTCCGCTGAAGCTTTCTTT
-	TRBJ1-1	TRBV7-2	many	CASSLGVRTEAFF	TGTGCCAGCAGCTTAGGAGTGAGGACTGAAGCTTTCTTT
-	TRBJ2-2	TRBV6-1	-	CASSAHLTGELGELFF	TGTGCCAGCAGTGCCCACCTCACCGGGGAGCTGGGGGAGCTGTTTTTT
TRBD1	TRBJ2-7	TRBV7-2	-	CASSSDRGPYEQYF	TGTGCCAGCAGCTCGGACAGGGGACCCTACGAGCAGTACTTC